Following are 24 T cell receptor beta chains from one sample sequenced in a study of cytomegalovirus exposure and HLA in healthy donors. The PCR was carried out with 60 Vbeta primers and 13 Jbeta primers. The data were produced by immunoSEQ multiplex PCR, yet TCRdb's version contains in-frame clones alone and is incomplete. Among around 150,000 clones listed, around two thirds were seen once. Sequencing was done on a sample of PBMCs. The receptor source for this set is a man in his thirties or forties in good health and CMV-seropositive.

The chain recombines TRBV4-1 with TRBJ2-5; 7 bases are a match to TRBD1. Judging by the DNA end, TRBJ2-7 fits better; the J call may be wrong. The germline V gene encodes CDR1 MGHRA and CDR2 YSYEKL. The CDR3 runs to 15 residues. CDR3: CASSNRDSATYEQYF. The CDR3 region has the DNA TGCGCCAGCAGCAACCGGGACAGCGCAACTTACGAGCAGTACTTC.

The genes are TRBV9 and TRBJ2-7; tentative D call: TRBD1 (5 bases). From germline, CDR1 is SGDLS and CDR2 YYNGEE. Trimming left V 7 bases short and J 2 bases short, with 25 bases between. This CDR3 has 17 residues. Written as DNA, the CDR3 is TGTGCCAGCGGGGCCTACCCAGAGACGGGCCAGCCCTACGAGCAGTACTTC. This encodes CASGAYPETGQPYEQYF.

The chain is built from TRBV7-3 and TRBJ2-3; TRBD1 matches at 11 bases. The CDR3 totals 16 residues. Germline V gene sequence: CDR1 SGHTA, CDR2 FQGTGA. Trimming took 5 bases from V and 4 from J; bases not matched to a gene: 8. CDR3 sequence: CASSPSGTGGSDTQYF. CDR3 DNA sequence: TGTGCCAGCAGCCCCTCCGGGACAGGGGGTTCAGATACGCAGTATTTT.

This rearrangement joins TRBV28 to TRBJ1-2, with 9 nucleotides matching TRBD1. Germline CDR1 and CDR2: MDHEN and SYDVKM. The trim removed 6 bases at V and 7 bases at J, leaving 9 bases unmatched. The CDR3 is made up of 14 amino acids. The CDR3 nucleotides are TGTGCCAGCAGCCGAACCTCGGACAGGGGTGGCTACACCTTC. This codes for CASSRTSDRGGYTF.

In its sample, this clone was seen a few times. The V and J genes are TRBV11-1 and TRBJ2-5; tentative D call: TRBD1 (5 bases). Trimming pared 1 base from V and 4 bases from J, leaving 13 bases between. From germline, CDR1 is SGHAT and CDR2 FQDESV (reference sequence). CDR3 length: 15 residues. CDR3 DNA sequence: TGTGCCAGCAGCTTAGAGTGGGCAGGGTCAGAGACCCAGTACTTC. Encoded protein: CASSLEWAGSETQYF.

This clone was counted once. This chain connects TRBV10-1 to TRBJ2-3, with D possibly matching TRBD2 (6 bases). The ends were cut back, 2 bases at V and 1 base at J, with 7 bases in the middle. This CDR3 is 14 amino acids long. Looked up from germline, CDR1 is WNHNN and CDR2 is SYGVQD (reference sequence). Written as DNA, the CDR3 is TGCGCCAGCAGTGAGGGGGAGGGCACAGATACGCAGTATTTT. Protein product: CASSEGEGTDTQYF.

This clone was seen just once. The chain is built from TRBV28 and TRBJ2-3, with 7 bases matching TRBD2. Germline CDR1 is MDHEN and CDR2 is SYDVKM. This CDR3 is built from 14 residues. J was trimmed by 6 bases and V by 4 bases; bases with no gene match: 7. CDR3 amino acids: CASSSSNGGDTQYF. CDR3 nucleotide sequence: TGTGCCAGCAGTTCCTCCAACGGGGGGGATACGCAGTATTTT.

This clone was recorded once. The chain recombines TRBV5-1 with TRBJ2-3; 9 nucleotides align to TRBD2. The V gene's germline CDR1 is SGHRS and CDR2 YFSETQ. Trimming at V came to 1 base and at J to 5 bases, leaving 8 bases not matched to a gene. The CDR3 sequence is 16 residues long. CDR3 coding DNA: TGCGCCAGCAGCTTGCGGGCTAGCGGGACTAAAGATACGCAGTATTTT. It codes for CASSLRASGTKDTQYF.

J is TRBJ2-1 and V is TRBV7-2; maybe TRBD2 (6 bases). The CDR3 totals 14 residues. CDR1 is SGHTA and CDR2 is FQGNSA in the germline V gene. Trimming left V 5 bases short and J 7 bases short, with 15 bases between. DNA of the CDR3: TGTGCCAGCAGCCTAAGGGACTCAGGAAATGAGCAGTTCTTC. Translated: CASSLRDSGNEQFF. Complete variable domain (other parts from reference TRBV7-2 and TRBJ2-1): GAGVSQSPSNKVTEKGKDVELRCDPISGHTALYWYRQSLGQGLEFLIYFQGNSAPDKSGLPSDRFSAERTGGSVSTLTIQRTQQEDSAVYLCASSLRDSGNEQFFGPGTRLTVL.

The CDR3 nucleotides read TGTGCCAGCAGCGCCTCGGCTAGCGGGAGTCGGAATGAGCAGTTCTTC. It encodes CASSASASGSRNEQFF. V usage is TRBV9 and J usage is TRBJ2-1, with TRBD2 identical over 10 bases. There are 16 residues in the CDR3. Trimming took 3 bases from V and 7 from J; bases not matched to a gene: 10. Germline loops: CDR1 SGDLS, CDR2 YYNGEE.

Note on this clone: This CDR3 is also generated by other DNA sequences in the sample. CDR3 protein: CASTPTGSYEQYF. The DNA of the CDR3 is TGTGCCAGCACTCCGACAGGTTCCTACGAGCAGTACTTC. The rearrangement links TRBV2 to TRBJ2-7; perhaps TRBD1 as D (6 bases). V lost 7 bases to trimming and J lost 1 base, with 11 bases between them. This CDR3 has 13 residues. CDR1 SNHLY and CDR2 FYNNEI come from the germline V gene.

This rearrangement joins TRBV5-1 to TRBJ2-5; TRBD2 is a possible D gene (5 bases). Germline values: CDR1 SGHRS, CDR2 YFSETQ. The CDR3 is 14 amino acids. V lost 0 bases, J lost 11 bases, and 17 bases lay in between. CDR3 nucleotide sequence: TGCGCCAGCAGCTTGGCCACCGATACGAGGGAGCAGTACTTC. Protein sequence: CASSLATDTREQYF.

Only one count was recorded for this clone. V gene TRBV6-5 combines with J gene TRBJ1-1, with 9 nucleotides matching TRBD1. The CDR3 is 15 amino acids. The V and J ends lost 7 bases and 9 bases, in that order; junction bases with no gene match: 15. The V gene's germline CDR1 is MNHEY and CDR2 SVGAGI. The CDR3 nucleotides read TGTGCCAGCACCACCTTGGACAGGGGAGACTTCAAAGCTTTCTTT. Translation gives CASTTLDRGDFKAFF.

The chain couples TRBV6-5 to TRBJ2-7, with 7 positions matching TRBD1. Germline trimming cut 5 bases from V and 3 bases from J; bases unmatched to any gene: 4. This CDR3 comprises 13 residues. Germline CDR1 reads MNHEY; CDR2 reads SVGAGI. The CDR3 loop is CASSKRQGYEQYF. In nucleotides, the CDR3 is TGTGCCAGCAGTAAACGACAGGGCTACGAGCAGTACTTC.

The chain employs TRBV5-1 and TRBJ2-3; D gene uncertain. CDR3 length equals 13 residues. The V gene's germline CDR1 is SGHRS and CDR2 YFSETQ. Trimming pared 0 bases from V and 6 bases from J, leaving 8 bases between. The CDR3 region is CASSLASEDTQYF. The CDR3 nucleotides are TGCGCCAGCAGCTTGGCTTCTGAGGATACGCAGTATTTT.

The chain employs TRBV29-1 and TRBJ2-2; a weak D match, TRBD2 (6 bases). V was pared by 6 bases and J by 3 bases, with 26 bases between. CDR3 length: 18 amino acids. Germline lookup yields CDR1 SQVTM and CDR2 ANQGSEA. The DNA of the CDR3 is TGCAGCGTCCAAGGCCTAGCAGGAGGGGAGAGTGACACCGGGGAGCTGTTTTTT. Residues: CSVQGLAGGESDTGELFF.

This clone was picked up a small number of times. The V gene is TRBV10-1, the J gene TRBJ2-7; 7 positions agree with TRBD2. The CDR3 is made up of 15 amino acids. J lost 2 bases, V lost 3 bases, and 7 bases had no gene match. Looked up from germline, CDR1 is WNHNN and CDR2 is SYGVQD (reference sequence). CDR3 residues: CASSDRGGSPYEQYF. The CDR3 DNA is TGCGCCAGCAGTGACCGCGGCGGGAGCCCCTACGAGCAGTACTTC.

The CDR3 bases are TGTGCCAGCAGCTTAGCGCACGGGAGGGAGACCCAGTACTTC. This sequence encodes CASSLAHGRETQYF. The chain uses TRBV7-6 and TRBJ2-5; 7 bases map to TRBD2. The junction had 3 bases not matched to a gene; V was cut back by 0 bases and J by 5 bases. The germline CDR1 and CDR2 sequences are SGHVS and FNYEAQ. CDR3 length equals 14 residues.

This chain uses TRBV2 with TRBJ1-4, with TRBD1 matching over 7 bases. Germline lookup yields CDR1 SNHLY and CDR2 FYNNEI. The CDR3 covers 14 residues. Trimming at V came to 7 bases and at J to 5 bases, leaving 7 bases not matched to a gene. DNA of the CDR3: TGTGCCAGCATAGAGACAGGGAGAAATGAAAAACTGTTTTTT. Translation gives CASIETGRNEKLFF.

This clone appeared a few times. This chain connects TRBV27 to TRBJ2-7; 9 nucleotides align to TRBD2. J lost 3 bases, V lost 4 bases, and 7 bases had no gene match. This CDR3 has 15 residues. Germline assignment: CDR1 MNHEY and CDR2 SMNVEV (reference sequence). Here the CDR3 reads CASSWGGRAGYEQYF. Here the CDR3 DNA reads TGTGCCAGCAGTTGGGGCGGGAGGGCGGGCTACGAGCAGTACTTC.

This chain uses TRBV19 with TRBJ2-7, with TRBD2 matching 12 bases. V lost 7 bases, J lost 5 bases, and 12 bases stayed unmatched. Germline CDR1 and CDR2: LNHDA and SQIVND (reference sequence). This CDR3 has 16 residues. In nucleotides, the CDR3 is TGTGCCAGTAACGACCGGCTAGCGGGAGGGCTAGACGAGCAGTACTTC. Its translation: CASNDRLAGGLDEQYF.

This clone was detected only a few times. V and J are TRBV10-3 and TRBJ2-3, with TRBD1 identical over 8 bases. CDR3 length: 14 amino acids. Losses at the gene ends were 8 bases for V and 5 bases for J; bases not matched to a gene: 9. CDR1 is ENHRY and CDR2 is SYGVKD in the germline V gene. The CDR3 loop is CAIGERTGQDTQYF. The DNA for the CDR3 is TGTGCCATCGGAGAGAGGACAGGGCAAGATACGCAGTATTTT.

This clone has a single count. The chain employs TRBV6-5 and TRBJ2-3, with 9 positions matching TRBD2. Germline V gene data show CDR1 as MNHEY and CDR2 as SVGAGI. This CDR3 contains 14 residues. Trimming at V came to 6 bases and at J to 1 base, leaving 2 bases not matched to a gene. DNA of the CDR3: TGTGCCAGCAGGGCTAGCGGGGGCACAGATACGCAGTATTTT. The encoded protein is CASRASGGTDTQYF.

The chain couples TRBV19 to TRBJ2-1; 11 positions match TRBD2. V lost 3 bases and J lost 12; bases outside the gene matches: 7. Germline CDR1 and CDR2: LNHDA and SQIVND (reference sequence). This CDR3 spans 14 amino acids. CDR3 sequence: CASSIVAGGGAQFF. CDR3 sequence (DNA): TGTGCCAGTAGTATTGTAGCGGGAGGGGGGGCGCAGTTCTTC.